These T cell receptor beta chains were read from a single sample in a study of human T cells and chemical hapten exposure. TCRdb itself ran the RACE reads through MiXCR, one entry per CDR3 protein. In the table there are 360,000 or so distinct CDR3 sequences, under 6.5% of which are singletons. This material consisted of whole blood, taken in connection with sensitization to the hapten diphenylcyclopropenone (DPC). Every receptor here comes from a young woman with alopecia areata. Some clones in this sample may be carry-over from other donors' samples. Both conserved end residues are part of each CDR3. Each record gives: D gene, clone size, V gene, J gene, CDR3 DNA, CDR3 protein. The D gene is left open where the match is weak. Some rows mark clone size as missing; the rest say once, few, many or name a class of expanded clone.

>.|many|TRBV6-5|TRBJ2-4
TGTGCCAGCAGTTACGAACAGGGACCTCTAGCCAAAAACATTCAGTACTTC
CASSYEQGPLAKNIQYF
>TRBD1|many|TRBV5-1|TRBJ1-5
TGCGCCAGCAGCTTGGGGCGGGACAGACCCCTACCCGTTAGCAATCAGCCCCAGCATTTT
CASSLGRDRPLPVSNQPQHF
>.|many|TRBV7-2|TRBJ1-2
TGTGCCAGCAGCTTAGATTTCCTATCTCCCTTTGGCTACACCTTC
CASSLDFLSPFGYTF
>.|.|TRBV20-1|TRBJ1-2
TGCAGTGCTAGGGTACAGAGGAGTTATGGCTACACCTTC
CSARVQRSYGYTF
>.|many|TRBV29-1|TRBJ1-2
TGCAGCGTTGAAGGGGCAGCGGGCGGCTACACCTTC
CSVEGAAGGYTF
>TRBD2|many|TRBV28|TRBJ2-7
TGTGCCAGCAGTTCTAGCGGGGGGGTTGGCGAGCAGTACTTC
CASSSSGGVGEQYF
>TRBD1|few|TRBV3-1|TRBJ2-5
TGTGCCAGCAGCCAAGCGGACAGGACTCAAGAGACCCAGTACTTC
CASSQADRTQETQYF
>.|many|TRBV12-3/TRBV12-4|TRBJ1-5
TGTGCCAGCAGTTTCGCGGGAGGGAGCAATCAGCCCCAGCATTTT
CASSFAGGSNQPQHF
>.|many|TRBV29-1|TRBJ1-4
TGCAGCGTTGAAGGTCTGGGGAGGGATAATGAAAAACTGTTTTTT
CSVEGLGRDNEKLFF
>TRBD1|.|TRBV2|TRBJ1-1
TGTGCCAGCAGTGGGGGTACAGGGGACAACACTGAAGCTTTCTTT
CASSGGTGDNTEAFF
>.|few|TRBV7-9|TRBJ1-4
TGTGCCAGCAGCTTAAGTGGCCTGGCGGGGGAAAAACTGTTTTTT
CASSLSGLAGEKLFF
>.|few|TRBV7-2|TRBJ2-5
TGTGCCAGCAGCCTGAGTCCCGGGGCTTCGGGTGGGACCCAGTACTTC
CASSLSPGASGGTQYF
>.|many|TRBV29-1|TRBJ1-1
TGCAGCGTAGTGGAGGTCACTGAAGCTTTCTTT
CSVVEVTEAFF
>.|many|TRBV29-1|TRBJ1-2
TGCAGCGTTGAATTGATGGTCTATGGCTACACCTTC
CSVELMVYGYTF
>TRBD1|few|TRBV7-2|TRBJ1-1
TGTGCCAGCATCCAGGGGGCAGGGAAGACTGAAGCTTTCTTT
CASIQGAGKTEAFF
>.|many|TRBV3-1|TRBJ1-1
TGTGCCAGCAAGGACATGATGAACACTGAAGCTTTCTTT
CASKDMMNTEAFF
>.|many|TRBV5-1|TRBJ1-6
TGCGCCAGCAGCTTTGGAGGCGCAGGTAATTCACCCCTCCACTTT
CASSFGGAGNSPLHF
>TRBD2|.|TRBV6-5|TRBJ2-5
TGTGCCAGCAGGAGCTTGACTAGCGGGCAAGAGACCCAGTACTTC
CASRSLTSGQETQYF
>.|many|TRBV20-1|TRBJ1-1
TGCAGTGCTAGGGGGGAATTGGATACTGAAGCTTTCTTT
CSARGELDTEAFF
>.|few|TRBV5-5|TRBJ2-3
TGTGCCAGCAGCCTCCGACACAGCACAGATACGCAGTATTTT
CASSLRHSTDTQYF
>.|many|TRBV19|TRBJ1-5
TGTGCCAGTAGTATGGTCAGGGGCAATCAGCCCCAGCATTTT
CASSMVRGNQPQHF
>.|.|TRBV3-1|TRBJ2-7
TGTGCCAGCAGCCAACTAGACAGCTACGAGCAGTACTTC
CASSQLDSYEQYF